This TCR beta chain was captured by sequencing in a study of T-cell reconstitution after alpha-beta-depleted transplantation in children. This clonotype appeared many times. Construction of the TCRbeta library involved unique molecular identifiers. TCRdb redid the calling of the PCR reads with MiXCR, one entry per CDR3 protein. The sample records some 220,000 distinct CDR3 sequences, 8.5% to 10% being singletons. This CDR3 region has 17 residues. V shed 4 bases and J shed 2 bases, with 17 bases lying between them. CDR1 LGHNA and CDR2 YNFKEQ come from the germline V gene. The gene calls are TRBV4-2 and TRBJ1-4; TRBD1 is a possible D gene (6 bases). This TCR was sampled from a human donor who donated a stem cell graft to a child with acute lymphoblastic leukemia. The source material was PBMCs from the stem cell graft donor, sampled from the stem cell graft. CDR3 residues: CASSRTQGLTTNEKLFF. CDR3 DNA sequence: TGTGCCAGCAGCCGAACGCAGGGGTTGACGACTAATGAAAAACTGTTTTTT.